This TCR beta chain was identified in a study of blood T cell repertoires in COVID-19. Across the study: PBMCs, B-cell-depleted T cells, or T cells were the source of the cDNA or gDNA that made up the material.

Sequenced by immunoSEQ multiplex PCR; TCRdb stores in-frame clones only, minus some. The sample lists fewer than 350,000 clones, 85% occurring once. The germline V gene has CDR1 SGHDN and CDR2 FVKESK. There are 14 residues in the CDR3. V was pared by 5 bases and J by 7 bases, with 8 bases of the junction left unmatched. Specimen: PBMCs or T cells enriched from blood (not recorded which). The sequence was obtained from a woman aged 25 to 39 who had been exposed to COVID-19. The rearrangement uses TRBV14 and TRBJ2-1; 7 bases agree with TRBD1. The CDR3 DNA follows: TGTGCCAGCAGCAAGGGGACAGCGAGGAATGAGCAGTTCTTC. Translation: CASSKGTARNEQFF.